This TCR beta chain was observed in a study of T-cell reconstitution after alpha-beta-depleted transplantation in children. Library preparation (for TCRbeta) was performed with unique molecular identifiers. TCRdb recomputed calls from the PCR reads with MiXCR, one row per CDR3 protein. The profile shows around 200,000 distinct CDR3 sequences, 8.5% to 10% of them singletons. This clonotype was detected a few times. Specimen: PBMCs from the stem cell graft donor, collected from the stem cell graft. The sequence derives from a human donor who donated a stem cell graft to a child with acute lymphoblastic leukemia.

The CDR3 DNA reads TGTGCCACCAGCAGAGATAAGGGGTACGACCTTGGGTCCCAGTACTTC. Protein: CATSRDKGYDLGSQYF. This chain links TRBV15 with TRBJ2-5; D perhaps matches TRBD1 (5 bases). Between the trimmed V and J ends, which lost 0 bases and 9 bases, there was a span of 20 bases. Germline assignment: CDR1 LNHNV and CDR2 YYDKDF (reference sequence). The CDR3 length is 16 residues.